Following are 25 T cell receptor beta chains from one sample sequenced in a study of Graves' ophthalmopathy and Graves' hyperthyroidism. RNA served as the template for amplifying TCR beta CDR3 regions. RT-PCR was first run with HTBI primers, then multiplex PCR in a second round. Each CDR3 protein gets one entry after TCRdb re-called the multiplex PCR reads with MiXCR. Of about 620,000 distinct CDR3 sequences in the sample, over 20% are singletons; the top ten hold roughly 6.9%. Material for sequencing was peripheral blood. The receptors shown here come from a woman under 30 with stable Graves' hyperthyroidism. Some clones in this sample may be carry-over from other donors' samples.

In its sample, this clonotype was seen many times. The genes are TRBV11-2 and TRBJ1-2; D is unresolved. V was cut by 2 bases and J by 0 bases, with 13 bases left in between. CDR1 SGHAT and CDR2 FQNNGV come from the germline V gene. There are 16 residues in the CDR3. DNA of the CDR3: TGTGCCAGCAGCTTACCCCAGCTCATAGCTAACTATGGCTACACCTTC. Translated: CASSLPQLIANYGYTF.

The CDR3, as DNA: TGTGCCAGCAGTTTCACAGGGGGCTCTGAAGCTTTCTTT. It specifies CASSFTGGSEAFF. This rearrangement joins TRBV12-3 or TRBV12-4 to TRBJ1-1, with 9 bases aligning to TRBD1. CDR3 size: 13 residues. Trimming took 3 bases from V and 6 from J; bases not matched to a gene: 2.

This clonotype was counted many times. V is TRBV12-3 or TRBV12-4 and J is TRBJ1-6; TRBD1 matches at 7 bases. The junction had 5 bases not matched to a gene; V was cut back by 9 bases and J by 6 bases. The CDR3 runs to 13 residues. As DNA, the CDR3 is TGTGCCAGTCGACAGGGCTTTAATTCACCCCTCCACTTT. Amino acids: CASRQGFNSPLHF.

This clonotype showed up many times. V gene TRBV20-1 combines with J gene TRBJ2-5; no clear D. V dropped 0 bases and J dropped 0 bases, with 8 bases sitting between them. CDR1 DFQATT and CDR2 SNEGSKA come from the germline V gene (reference sequence). CDR3 length: 14 amino acids. CDR3 amino acids: CSARDPAHQETQYF. Here the CDR3 DNA reads TGCAGTGCTAGAGATCCCGCACACCAAGAGACCCAGTACTTC.

The chain carries TRBV6-1 and TRBJ2-7; 10 nucleotides align to TRBD2. The germline V gene encodes CDR1 MNHNS and CDR2 SASEGT. This CDR3 has 14 amino acids. The J segment lost 2 bases and the V segment lost 7 bases, leaving 5 bases of the junction unmatched. The CDR3 DNA sequence: TGTGCCAGCATCTTAAGCGGGAGGGCCTACGAGCAGTACTTC. This gives the protein CASILSGRAYEQYF.

This clonotype was seen many times. The gene calls are TRBV12-3 or TRBV12-4 and TRBJ1-3, with 7 bases identical to TRBD1. The CDR3 runs 14 residues. V lost 5 bases, J lost 4 bases, and 5 bases stayed unmatched. The CDR3 region has the DNA TGTGCCAGCAGTCCGACAGGGTCAGGAAACACCATATATTTT. It specifies CASSPTGSGNTIYF.

For this clonotype: This may come from a read error, since a much larger clone is one base off. The chain uses TRBV12-5 and TRBJ2-7; 12 bases match TRBD1. The length of the CDR3 is 15 residues. Germline CDR1 reads LGHNT; CDR2 reads FRNRAP. Here the CDR3 reads CASGPGTGGRYEQCF. The DNA of the CDR3 is TGTGCTAGTGGTCCCGGGACAGGGGGCAGGTACGAGCAGTGCTTC. Drawing the rest from reference TRBV12-5 and TRBJ2-7, the complete variable domain is DARVTQTPRHKVTEMGQEVTMRCQPILGHNTVFWYRQTMMQGLELLAYFRNRAPLDDSGMPKDRFSAEMPDATLATLKIQPSEPRDSAVYFCASGPGTGGRYEQCFGPGTRLTVT.

This clonotype was detected ten times or more. This chain links TRBV5-1 with TRBJ1-1, with 9 nucleotides matching TRBD1. In germline, CDR1 is SGHRS, CDR2 YFSETQ. Losses at the gene ends were 4 bases for V and 7 bases for J; bases not matched to a gene: 11. This CDR3 has 15 amino acids. The CDR3 DNA reads as TGCGCCAGCAGCGGGTGGGGACAGGGCGTCGGTGAAGCTTTCTTT. Its protein product is CASSGWGQGVGEAFF.

This clonotype has ten or more counts. The chain couples TRBV5-1 to TRBJ2-7; no firm D call. The V gene's germline CDR1 is SGHRS and CDR2 YFSETQ. The CDR3 covers 13 residues. The V end lost 1 base, the J end lost 0 bases, and 5 bases lay between the germline ends. The CDR3 sequence is CASSLFISYEQYF. CDR3 DNA: TGCGCCAGCAGCTTGTTCATCTCCTACGAGCAGTACTTC.

This rearrangement joins TRBV20-1 to TRBJ2-2; D is unresolved. Trimming took 3 bases from V and 0 from J, leaving 11 bases between them. This CDR3 is built from 15 residues. Germline assignment: CDR1 DFQATT and CDR2 SNEGSKA (reference sequence). The CDR3 loop reads CSARDQPPNTGELFF. CDR3 in DNA: TGCAGTGCTAGGGATCAACCTCCGAACACCGGGGAGCTGTTTTTT.

CDR3 amino acids: CASSLILGGTYEQYF. The CDR3 nucleotides are TGTGCCAGCAGTTTAATCCTTGGGGGGACCTACGAGCAGTACTTC. V and J are TRBV28 and TRBJ2-7; D might be TRBD2 (6 bases). V was cut by 2 bases and J by 2 bases, with 13 bases left in between. The CDR3 is made up of 15 amino acids. The germline CDR1 and CDR2 sequences are MDHEN and SYDVKM.

The table lists this clonotype with many counts. The chain combines TRBV12-3 or TRBV12-4 with TRBJ1-2; 8 bases align to TRBD1. The CDR3 loop spans 15 amino acids. V shed 4 bases and J 8 bases; nucleotides not matched to a gene: 12. CDR3 sequence reads: CASSSMGQAGGGYTF. DNA of the CDR3: TGTGCCAGCAGTTCGATGGGACAGGCCGGAGGAGGCTACACCTTC.

This clonotype was recorded at least ten times. The rearrangement links TRBV7-3 to TRBJ2-5; D perhaps matches TRBD2 (6 bases). The CDR3 runs 15 residues. Germline-derived CDR1 and CDR2 are SGHTA and FQGTGA. The V and J ends lost 2 bases and 5 bases respectively, with 15 bases between them. The CDR3 sequence is CASSLSGTFGETQYF. CDR3 in DNA: TGTGCCAGCAGCTTATCCGGGACTTTTGGGGAGACCCAGTACTTC.

This clonotype was recorded at least ten times. The chain recombines TRBV2 with TRBJ1-1, with a tentative D call TRBD1 (5 bases). CDR3 length equals 13 residues. Germline V gives CDR1 SNHLY, CDR2 FYNNEI. V lost 9 bases to trimming and J lost 1 base, with 12 bases between them. CDR3 bases: TGTGCCAGACTACAGGAGTCGAACACTGAAGCTTTCTTT. Its protein is CARLQESNTEAFF.

There are many counts of this clonotype. The V gene is TRBV6-5, the J gene TRBJ1-2, with D unresolved. CDR1 is MNHEY, CDR2 SVGAGI, per germline. Trimming left V 2 bases short and J 2 bases short, with 6 bases between. The CDR3 totals 13 residues. The CDR3 loop is CASSYEQNYGYTF. CDR3 DNA sequence: TGTGCCAGCAGTTACGAACAGAACTATGGCTACACCTTC.

This clonotype came up many times. The V gene is TRBV29-1, the J gene TRBJ2-7, with TRBD1 as a possible D gene (6 bases). The CDR3 runs to 14 residues. CDR1 and CDR2 (germline): SQVTM, ANQGSEA. Between the trimmed V and J ends, which lost 3 bases and 4 bases, there was a span of 16 bases. CDR3 in DNA: TGCAGCGTTGACGTATGGCAGGGGAAATACGAGCAGTACTTC. This translates into CSVDVWQGKYEQYF.

There are many counts of this clonotype. The chain employs TRBV27 and TRBJ1-1, with a weak D call TRBD1 (6 bases). Germline CDR1 MNHEY, CDR2 SMNVEV (reference sequence). Deletions cut 6 bases from V and 3 bases from J, with 23 bases between. This CDR3 is built from 17 residues. The chain's CDR3 is CASRGRGRIERDTEAFF. The CDR3 nucleotides read TGTGCCAGCAGGGGACGGGGGCGGATTGAGAGGGACACTGAAGCTTTCTTT.

This clonotype was seen many times. V usage is TRBV12-3 or TRBV12-4 and J usage is TRBJ2-5, with D perhaps matching TRBD1 (6 bases). Between the trimmed V and J ends, which lost 6 bases and 2 bases, there was a span of 16 bases. The CDR3 has 15 residues. CDR3 protein: CASRPFHRAQETQYF. In nucleotides, the CDR3 is TGTGCCAGCAGGCCCTTTCACAGGGCTCAAGAGACCCAGTACTTC.

This clonotype was counted between two and nine times. J is TRBJ1-2 and V is TRBV6-5; the D gene is possibly TRBD1 (6 bases). V lost 2 bases and J 8 bases, leaving 9 bases between the germline ends. The CDR3 length is 12 residues. Germline-derived CDR1 and CDR2 are MNHEY and SVGAGI. For the CDR3, the DNA is TGTGCCAGCAGTTACAGGGGGGAGGGCTACACCTTC. It is translated as CASSYRGEGYTF.

The chain carries TRBV28 and TRBJ1-1; 7 nucleotides match TRBD1. The CDR3 is 15 amino acids. V dropped 6 bases and J dropped 0; count of bases not matched to a gene: 7. Germline V gives CDR1 MDHEN, CDR2 SYDVKM. CDR3 region: CASSLITGVNTEAFF. The CDR3 region has the DNA TGTGCCAGCAGCCTCATAACAGGGGTGAACACTGAAGCTTTCTTT.

The count of this clonotype is one. V usage is TRBV4-1 and J usage is TRBJ1-6; perhaps TRBD1 as D (6 bases). The CDR3 covers 13 residues. V lost 1 base to trimming and J lost 13 bases, with 11 bases between them. From germline, CDR1 is MGHRA and CDR2 YSYEKL. The CDR3 bases are TGCGCCAGCAGCCAAGTAGGGGGACCTCCCCTCCACTTT. This gives the protein CASSQVGGPPLHF.

This clonotype appeared once. The V gene is TRBV30, the J gene TRBJ1-1; TRBD1 matches 9 bases. Germline values: CDR1 GTSNPN, CDR2 SVGIG (reference sequence). The V and J ends lost 3 bases and 2 bases, in that order; junction bases with no gene match: 4. There are 14 residues in the CDR3. Here the CDR3 reads CAWRTGGVNTEAFF. CDR3 coding DNA: TGTGCCTGGAGGACAGGGGGAGTTAACACTGAAGCTTTCTTT.

This clonotype was picked up many times. The genes are TRBV12-3 or TRBV12-4 and TRBJ1-1; possibly TRBD1 for D (5 bases). Trimming shortened V by 6 bases and J by 3 bases, and 11 bases separated the two germline ends. This CDR3 is built from 13 residues. CDR3 coding DNA: TGTGCCAGCAGCCAAACAGGTTACACTGAAGCTTTCTTT. This sequence encodes CASSQTGYTEAFF.

This clonotype was counted only a few times. The chain is built from TRBV7-3 and TRBJ2-2; TRBD2 agrees at 11 bases. After removal of 0 bases from V and 4 bases from J, the junction contained 10 bases not matched to a gene. CDR3 length: 19 residues. In germline, CDR1 is SGHTA, CDR2 FQGTGA. As DNA, the CDR3 is TGTGCCAGCAGCTTAACCGGTATTAGCGGGAGGGCCTTCACCGGGGAGCTGTTTTTT. Translated: CASSLTGISGRAFTGELFF.

This clonotype was detected a few times. V usage is TRBV12-3 or TRBV12-4 and J usage is TRBJ1-3, with D possibly being TRBD1 (5 bases). V lost 6 bases, J lost 2 bases, and 17 bases lay in between. The CDR3 runs 16 residues. This chain's CDR3 is CASRTWGSQTGNTIYF. The CDR3 coding sequence is TGTGCCAGCAGGACGTGGGGCAGTCAGACTGGAAACACCATATATTTT.